Presented here are 28 T cell receptor beta chains from one specimen sequenced in a study of blood T cell repertoires in COVID-19. This table comes from immunoSEQ multiplex PCR, and its TCRdb copy is limited to in-frame clones, with some not included. The table lists some 150,000 clones, 80% of them singletons. The specimen was peripheral blood. The receptors shown here come from a man aged 55 to 69 with active or convalescent COVID-19.

The J gene is TRBJ2-2, the V gene TRBV7-2; 13 bases match TRBD2. CDR1 is SGHTA, CDR2 FQGNSA, per germline. Losses at the gene ends were 7 bases for V and 5 bases for J; bases not matched to a gene: 4. This CDR3 contains 15 residues. CDR3 DNA sequence: TGTGCCAGCATCCCGGGACTAGCGGGGACCGGGGAGCTGTTTTTT. It codes for CASIPGLAGTGELFF.

The gene calls are TRBV10-3 and TRBJ2-1; 10 bases line up with TRBD2. Germline loops: CDR1 ENHRY, CDR2 SYGVKD. Unmatched junction bases numbered 7, after V lost 10 bases and J lost 4 bases. The CDR3 has 14 amino acids. The chain's CDR3 is CATKTSGEYNEQFF. In DNA form, the CDR3 reads TGTGCCACCAAAACTAGCGGGGAGTACAATGAGCAGTTCTTC.

The chain has TRBV6-2 or TRBV6-3 and TRBJ1-5; TRBD1 is a possible D gene (6 bases). Trimming left V 5 bases short and J 10 bases short, with 18 bases between. CDR1 and CDR2 (germline): MNHEY, SVGEGT. The CDR3 spans 14 residues. The CDR3 here is CASSQTQGSVPQHF. Written as DNA, the CDR3 is TGTGCCAGCAGTCAAACCCAGGGGTCCGTTCCCCAGCATTTT.

A note on this clone: One junction end disagrees with the germline gene, perhaps due to a read error. The DNA of the CDR3 is TGTGCCAGCAGTGAAGGAATCCTAGCGGGAGGCACGGATACGCAGTATTTT. It translates to CASSEGILAGGTDTQYF. The rearrangement uses TRBV2 and TRBJ2-3, with 11 bases fitting TRBD2. CDR1 and CDR2 from the germline V gene are SNHLY and FYNNEI. The CDR3 loop spans 17 amino acids.

The chain carries TRBV9 and TRBJ2-1; 8 nucleotides line up with TRBD2. Trimming removed 0 bases from V and 10 bases from J; junction bases left unmatched: 6. The CDR3 spans 14 residues. The germline V gene encodes CDR1 SGDLS and CDR2 YYNGEE. CDR3 nucleotides: TGTGCCAGCAGCGTAGTCCCTACTAGCGGCGAGCAGTTCTTC. Translation: CASSVVPTSGEQFF.

The rearrangement joins TRBV27 to TRBJ1-5; no clear D. CDR1 and CDR2 (germline): MNHEY, SMNVEV (reference sequence). The V end lost 1 base, the J end lost 2 bases, and 6 bases lay between the germline ends. CDR3 size: 14 residues. CDR3 protein: CASSLLEGNQPQHF. The CDR3 DNA reads as TGTGCCAGCAGTTTATTGGAGGGCAATCAGCCCCAGCATTTT.

The chain has TRBV9 and TRBJ2-1; 9 positions match TRBD2. The CDR3 totals 16 residues. The V gene's germline CDR1 is SGDLS and CDR2 YYNGEE. V lost 7 bases and J lost 6; bases outside the gene matches: 14. The CDR3 region has the DNA TGTGCCAGCGGACTTTTGAGCGGGAGGTTGGCCAATGAGCAGTTCTTC. This encodes CASGLLSGRLANEQFF. Based on the CDR3 plus reference TRBV9 and TRBJ2-1, the full variable domain is DSGVTQTPKHLITATGQRVTLRCSPRSGDLSVYWYQQSLDQGLQFLIQYYNGEERAKGNILERFSAQQFPDLHSELNLSSLELGDSALYFCASGLLSGRLANEQFFGPGTRLTVL.

The rearrangement uses TRBV7-2 and TRBJ1-5; perhaps TRBD1 as D (6 bases). V gave up 0 bases and J gave up 6 bases, with 15 bases separating them. This CDR3 spans 16 amino acids. From germline, CDR1 is SGHTA and CDR2 FQGNSA. For the CDR3, the DNA is TGTGCCAGCAGCTTAGCGGGGTGGGGGCAGGGTCAGCCCCAGCATTTT. This codes for CASSLAGWGQGQPQHF.

Here the CDR3 reads CASSQAGFSPLDGYTF. The CDR3 DNA reads TGTGCCAGCAGTCAAGCAGGGTTTTCCCCGCTGGATGGCTACACCTTC. The chain couples TRBV27 to TRBJ1-2, with a weak D call TRBD1 (5 bases). Trimming cost V 5 bases and J 6 bases, with 22 bases left between them. The CDR3 runs 16 residues. Germline CDR1 is MNHEY and CDR2 is SMNVEV (reference sequence).

The chain combines TRBV6-1 with TRBJ1-3; no clear D gene. This CDR3 has 12 amino acids. Germline V gene lookup returns CDR1 MNHNS and CDR2 SASEGT. Deletions cut 3 bases from V and 4 bases from J, with 4 bases between. As DNA, the CDR3 is TGTGCCAGCAGTGACCTCGGAAACACCATATATTTT. Translating it yields CASSDLGNTIYF.

The genes are TRBV5-6 and TRBJ1-6; TRBD1 agrees at 7 bases. The germline V gene has CDR1 SGHDT and CDR2 YYEEEE. V trimming: 3 bases; J trimming: 4 bases; junction bases outside the gene matches: 4. This CDR3 has 15 amino acids. CDR3 DNA sequence: TGTGCCAGCAGCTACCGGGACAGATATAATTCACCCCTCCACTTT. It encodes CASSYRDRYNSPLHF.

The CDR3 DNA reads as TGTGCCAGCAGCGCTGCCGGGACTAGCGGGAGGAATGAGCAGTTCTTC. Translated, it gives CASSAAGTSGRNEQFF. V is TRBV7-2 and J is TRBJ2-1, with TRBD2 matching 15 bases. Germline V CDR1 and CDR2: SGHTA, FQGNSA. The J segment lost 7 bases and the V segment lost 5 bases, leaving 6 bases of the junction unmatched. The length of the CDR3 is 16 residues.

The chain carries TRBV19 and TRBJ1-3; D is uncertain. V was pared by 6 bases and J by 1 base, with 13 bases between. Germline V gene sequence: CDR1 LNHDA, CDR2 SQIVND (reference sequence). This CDR3 has 15 amino acids. The CDR3 sequence: CASSSPGVSGNTIYF. The CDR3 nucleotides are TGTGCCAGTAGCTCCCCCGGGGTATCTGGAAACACCATATATTTT. The full variable domain, in which reference TRBV19 and TRBJ1-3 provide the parts outside the CDR3, is DGGITQSPKYLFRKEGQNVTLSCEQNLNHDAMYWYRQDPGQGLRLIYYSQIVNDFQKGDIAEGYSVSREKKESFPLTVTSAQKNPTAFYLCASSSPGVSGNTIYFGEGSWLTVV.

This chain links TRBV20-1 with TRBJ2-7; a possible D gene is TRBD1 (6 bases). CDR3 size: 11 residues. V lost 8 bases and J lost 9, with 17 bases in between. The germline V gene encodes CDR1 DFQATT and CDR2 SNEGSKA (reference sequence). CDR3 nucleotides: TGCAGTACTACCTGGGGGCAGGGGCAGTACTTC. Protein: CSTTWGQGQYF.

The chain recombines TRBV15 with TRBJ2-7; 9 nucleotides align to TRBD2. Germline loops: CDR1 LNHNV, CDR2 YYDKDF (reference sequence). V lost 5 bases to trimming and J lost 0 bases; unmatched junction nucleotides: 8. The CDR3 is made up of 16 amino acids. The CDR3 is CATSGLRTSDSYEQYF. The CDR3 region has the DNA TGTGCCACCAGCGGACTAAGGACTAGCGACTCCTACGAGCAGTACTTC.

This chain links TRBV13 with TRBJ2-1; 9 nucleotides line up with TRBD2. J was trimmed by 9 bases and V by 5 bases; bases with no gene match: 5. The CDR3 runs 13 residues. Germline V gene lookup returns CDR1 PRHDT and CDR2 FYEKMQ (reference sequence). Here the CDR3 DNA reads TGTGCCAGCAGCCCGCGAGCGGGGGGTGAGCAGTTCTTC. It is translated as CASSPRAGGEQFF.

The J gene is TRBJ2-7, the V gene TRBV5-1; possibly TRBD1 for D (5 bases). V was cut by 2 bases and J by 2 bases, with 11 bases left in between. This CDR3 contains 14 residues. Germline V gene sequence: CDR1 SGHRS, CDR2 YFSETQ. CDR3 in amino acids: CASSLSPGTYEQYF. DNA of the CDR3: TGCGCCAGCAGCTTAAGCCCAGGGACCTACGAGCAGTACTTC.

The J gene is TRBJ2-7, the V gene TRBV5-5, with TRBD1 matching 7 bases. The J segment lost 4 bases and the V segment lost 1 base, leaving 5 bases of the junction unmatched. Germline V lookup: CDR1 SGHKS, CDR2 YYEKEE (reference sequence). This CDR3 region has 14 residues. CDR3: CASSLTGEEYEQYF. DNA of the CDR3: TGTGCCAGCAGCTTGACAGGGGAAGAGTACGAGCAGTACTTC.

This clone was picked up many times. The chain uses TRBV10-3 and TRBJ1-3; D is perhaps TRBD1 (6 bases). CDR1 and CDR2 (germline): ENHRY, SYGVKD. Trimming left V 4 bases short and J 2 bases short, with 12 bases between. This CDR3 has 15 amino acids. This CDR3 is CAISANRAPGNTIYF. The CDR3 DNA is TGTGCCATCAGTGCAAACAGGGCTCCTGGAAACACCATATATTTT.

This sequence joins TRBV11-3 and TRBJ2-7, with D possibly matching TRBD1 (6 bases). The V end was cut by 1 base, the J end by 0 bases, with 13 bases between. The V gene's germline CDR1 is SGHNT and CDR2 YENEEA. CDR3 length: 16 residues. CDR3 residues: CASSLAFDRSSYEQYF. The CDR3 DNA follows: TGTGCCAGCAGCTTAGCCTTCGACAGGAGCTCCTACGAGCAGTACTTC.

Concerning this clone itself: The sample contains more than one DNA sequence encoding this CDR3. The chain couples TRBV9 to TRBJ2-2; 7 bases are shared with TRBD1. The CDR3 extends over 15 amino acids. Germline assignment: CDR1 SGDLS and CDR2 YYNGEE. V gave up 0 bases and J gave up 4 bases; unmatched junction bases: 3. In DNA, the CDR3 is TGTGCCAGCAGCGTAGTAGGGGGCGGCACCGGGGAGCTGTTTTTT. Amino acid sequence: CASSVVGGGTGELFF. Looking up the rest from reference TRBV9 and TRBJ2-2 gives the full variable domain: DSGVTQTPKHLITATGQRVTLRCSPRSGDLSVYWYQQSLDQGLQFLIQYYNGEERAKGNILERFSAQQFPDLHSELNLSSLELGDSALYFCASSVVGGGTGELFFGEGSRLTVL.

The chain joins TRBV19 to TRBJ1-2; no reliable D call. The CDR3 runs 12 residues. Germline lookup yields CDR1 LNHDA and CDR2 SQIVND (reference sequence). Here the CDR3 DNA reads TGTGCGACTCAAGAGGCTGACTATGGCTACACCTTC. This codes for CATQEADYGYTF.

The chain joins TRBV19 to TRBJ2-7, with TRBD1 matching 7 bases. Germline CDR1 LNHDA, CDR2 SQIVND (reference sequence). Trimming removed 1 base from V and 2 bases from J; junction bases left unmatched: 5. The CDR3 has 15 amino acids. CDR3 DNA: TGTGCCAGTAGTATAGGGATGACAGGGACCTACGAGCAGTACTTC. Its translation is CASSIGMTGTYEQYF.

This chain links TRBV6-5 with TRBJ2-7; possibly TRBD1 for D (6 bases). Looked up from germline, CDR1 is MNHEY and CDR2 is SVGAGI. V was clipped by 2 bases and J by 2 bases, with 13 bases between them. This CDR3 contains 15 residues. CDR3 in DNA: TGTGCCAGCAGTTACGGGGTCAGGGGTCCCTACGAGCAGTACTTC. It encodes CASSYGVRGPYEQYF.

This rearrangement joins TRBV7-6 to TRBJ2-7, with D tentatively TRBD1 (5 bases). Germline V gives CDR1 SGHVS, CDR2 FNYEAQ. The CDR3 is 15 residues long. V was pared by 5 bases and J by 3 bases, with 17 bases between. The DNA of the CDR3 is TGTGCCAGCAGCCTCAATCAGGGAATTCTCTACGAGCAGTACTTC. As protein: CASSLNQGILYEQYF. Full variable domain (outside the CDR3, taken from reference TRBV7-6 and TRBJ2-7): GAGVSQSPRYKVTKRGQDVALRCDPISGHVSLYWYRQALGQGPEFLTYFNYEAQQDKSGLPNDRFSAERPEGSISTLTIQRTEQRDSAMYRCASSLNQGILYEQYFGPGTRLTVT.

The rearrangement links TRBV14 to TRBJ1-2; D possibly corresponds to TRBD1 (5 bases). The CDR3 consists of 13 residues. The V end lost 1 base, the J end lost 8 bases, and 11 bases lay between the germline ends. The germline V gene encodes CDR1 SGHDN and CDR2 FVKESK. Written as DNA, the CDR3 is TGTGCCAGCAGCCAAGTCAGGGCAGACGGCTACACCTTC. This sequence encodes CASSQVRADGYTF.

The rearrangement joins TRBV11-1 to TRBJ2-5; weak D call: TRBD1 (6 bases). The V and J ends lost 5 bases and 4 bases respectively, with 14 bases between them. The CDR3 is 14 residues long. Germline values: CDR1 SGHAT, CDR2 FQDESV (reference sequence). CDR3 bases: TGTGCCAGCAGCCCCGACAGGTACCGAGAGACCCAGTACTTC. Protein: CASSPDRYRETQYF.

This chain connects TRBV19 to TRBJ2-7; 9 bases match TRBD1. V shed 5 bases and J 5 bases; nucleotides not matched to a gene: 4. Germline lookup yields CDR1 LNHDA and CDR2 SQIVND (reference sequence). The CDR3 length is 13 residues. As DNA, the CDR3 is TGTGCCAGTAGTCTACAGGGGGCCGACGAGCAGTACTTC. Its protein product is CASSLQGADEQYF.